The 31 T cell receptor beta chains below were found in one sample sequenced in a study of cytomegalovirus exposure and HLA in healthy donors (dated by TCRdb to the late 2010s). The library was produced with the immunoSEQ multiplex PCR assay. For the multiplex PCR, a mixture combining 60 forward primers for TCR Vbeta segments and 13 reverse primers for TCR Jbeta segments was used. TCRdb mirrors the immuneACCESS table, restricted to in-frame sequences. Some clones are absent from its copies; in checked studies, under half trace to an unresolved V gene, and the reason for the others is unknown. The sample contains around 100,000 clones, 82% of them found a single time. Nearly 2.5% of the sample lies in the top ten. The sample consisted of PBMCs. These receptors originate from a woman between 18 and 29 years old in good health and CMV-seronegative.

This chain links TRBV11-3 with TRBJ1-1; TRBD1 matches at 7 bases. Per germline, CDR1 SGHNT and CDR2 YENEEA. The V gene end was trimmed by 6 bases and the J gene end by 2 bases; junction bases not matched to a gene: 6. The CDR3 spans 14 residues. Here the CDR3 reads CASRVHRGNTEAFF. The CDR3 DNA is TGTGCCAGCAGAGTCCACAGGGGCAACACTGAAGCTTTCTTT.

The chain's CDR3 is CASSQRIAGGLETQYF. The CDR3 nucleotides are TGCGCCAGCAGCCAACGGATAGCGGGGGGTCTAGAGACCCAGTACTTC. The V and J genes are TRBV4-3 and TRBJ2-5, with 10 bases aligning to TRBD2. Germline values: CDR1 LGHNA, CDR2 YSLEER. V lost 2 bases to trimming and J lost 4 bases; unmatched junction nucleotides: 7. The CDR3 runs 16 residues.

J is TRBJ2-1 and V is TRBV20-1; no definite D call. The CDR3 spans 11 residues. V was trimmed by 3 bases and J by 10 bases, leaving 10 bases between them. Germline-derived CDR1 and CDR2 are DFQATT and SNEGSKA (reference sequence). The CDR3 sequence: CSASGGSEQFF. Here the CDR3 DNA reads TGCAGTGCTAGCGGTGGTTCCGAGCAGTTCTTC.

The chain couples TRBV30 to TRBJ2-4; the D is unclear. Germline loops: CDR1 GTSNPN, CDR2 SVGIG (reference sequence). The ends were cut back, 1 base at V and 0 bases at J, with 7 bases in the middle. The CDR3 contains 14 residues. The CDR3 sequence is CAWSGGGAKNIQYF. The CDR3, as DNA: TGTGCCTGGAGTGGAGGCGGAGCCAAAAACATTCAGTACTTC.

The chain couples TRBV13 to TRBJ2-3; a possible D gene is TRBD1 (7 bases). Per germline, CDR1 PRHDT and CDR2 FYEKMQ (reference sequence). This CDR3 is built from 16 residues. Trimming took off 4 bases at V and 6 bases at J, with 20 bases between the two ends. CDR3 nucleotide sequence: TGTGCCAGCAGCTCCTCCGGGACAGAAGGGAGGGATACGCAGTATTTT. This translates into CASSSSGTEGRDTQYF.

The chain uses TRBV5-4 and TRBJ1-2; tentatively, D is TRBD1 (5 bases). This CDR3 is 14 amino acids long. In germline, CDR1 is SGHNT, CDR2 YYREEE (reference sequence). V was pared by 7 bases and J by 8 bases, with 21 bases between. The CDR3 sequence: CASRLGGRVGGYTF. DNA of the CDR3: TGTGCCAGCCGACTGGGAGGCAGGGTTGGCGGCTACACCTTC.

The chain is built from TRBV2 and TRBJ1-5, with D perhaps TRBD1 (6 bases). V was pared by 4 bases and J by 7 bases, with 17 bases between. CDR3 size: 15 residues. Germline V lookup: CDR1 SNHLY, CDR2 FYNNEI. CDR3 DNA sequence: TGTGCCAGCAGTGCCTTTATACAGGGACGGCAGCCCCAGCATTTT. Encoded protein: CASSAFIQGRQPQHF. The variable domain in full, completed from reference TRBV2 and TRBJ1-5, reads EPEVTQTPSHQVTQMGQEVILRCVPISNHLYFYWYRQILGQKVEFLVSFYNNEISEKSEIFDDQFSVERPDGSNFTLKIRSTKLEDSAMYFCASSAFIQGRQPQHFGDGTRLSIL.

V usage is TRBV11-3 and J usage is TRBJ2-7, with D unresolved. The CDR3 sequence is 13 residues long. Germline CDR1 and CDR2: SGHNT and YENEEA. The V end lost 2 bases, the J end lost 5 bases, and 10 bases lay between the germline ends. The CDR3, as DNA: TGTGCCAGCAGCTTAAATGTTCGGGACGAGCAGTACTTC. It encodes CASSLNVRDEQYF. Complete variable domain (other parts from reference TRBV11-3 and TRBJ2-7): EAGVVQSPRYKIIEKKQPVAFWCNPISGHNTLYWYLQNLGQGPELLIRYENEEAVDDSQLPKDRFSAERLKGVDSTLKIQPAELGDSAVYLCASSLNVRDEQYFGPGTRLTVT.

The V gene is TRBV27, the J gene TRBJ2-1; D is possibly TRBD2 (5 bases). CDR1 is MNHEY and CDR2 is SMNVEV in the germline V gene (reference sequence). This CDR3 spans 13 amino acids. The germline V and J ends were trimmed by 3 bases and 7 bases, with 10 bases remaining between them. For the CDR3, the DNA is TGTGCCAGCAGTTTCTCTCAGCGGAATGAGCAGTTCTTC. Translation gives CASSFSQRNEQFF.

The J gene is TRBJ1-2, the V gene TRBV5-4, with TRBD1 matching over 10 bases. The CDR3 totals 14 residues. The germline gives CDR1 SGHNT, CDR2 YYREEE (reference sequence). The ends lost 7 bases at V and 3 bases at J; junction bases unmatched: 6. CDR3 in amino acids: CASGPDRGDYGYTF. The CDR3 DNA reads TGTGCCAGCGGCCCGGACAGGGGGGACTATGGCTACACCTTC.

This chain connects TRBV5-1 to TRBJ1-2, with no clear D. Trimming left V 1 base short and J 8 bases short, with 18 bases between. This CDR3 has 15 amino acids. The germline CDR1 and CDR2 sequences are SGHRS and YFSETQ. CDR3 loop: CASSLSQASGEGYTF. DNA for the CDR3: TGCGCCAGCAGCTTGAGCCAGGCCAGCGGTGAGGGCTACACCTTC.

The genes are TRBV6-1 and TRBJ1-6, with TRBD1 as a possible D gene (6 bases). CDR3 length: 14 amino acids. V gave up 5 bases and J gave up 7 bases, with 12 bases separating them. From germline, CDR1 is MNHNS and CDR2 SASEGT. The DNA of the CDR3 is TGTGCCAGCAGTCCGGACAGCGTGAATTCACCCCTCCACTTT. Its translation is CASSPDSVNSPLHF.

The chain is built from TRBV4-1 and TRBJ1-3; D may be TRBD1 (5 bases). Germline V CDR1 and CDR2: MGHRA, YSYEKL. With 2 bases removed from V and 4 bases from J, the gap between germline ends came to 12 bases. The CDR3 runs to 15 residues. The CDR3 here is CASSQYGGWGNTIYF. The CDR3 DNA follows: TGCGCCAGCAGCCAATACGGGGGGTGGGGAAACACCATATATTTT.

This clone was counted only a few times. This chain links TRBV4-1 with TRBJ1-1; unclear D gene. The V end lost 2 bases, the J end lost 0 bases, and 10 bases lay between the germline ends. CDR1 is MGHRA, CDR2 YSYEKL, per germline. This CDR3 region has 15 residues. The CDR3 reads CASSQTENMNTEAFF. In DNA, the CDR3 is TGCGCCAGCAGCCAAACCGAGAATATGAACACTGAAGCTTTCTTT.

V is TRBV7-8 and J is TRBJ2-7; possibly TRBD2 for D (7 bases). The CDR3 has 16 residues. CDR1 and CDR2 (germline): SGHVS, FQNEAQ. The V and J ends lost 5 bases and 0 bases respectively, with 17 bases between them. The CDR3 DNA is TGTGCCAGCAGCCCCCTGGGGGGCGGGAGCTCCTACGAGCAGTACTTC. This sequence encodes CASSPLGGGSSYEQYF.

CDR3 coding DNA: TGTGCCAGCAGCCCAAGACAGGGAAACTATGGCTACACCTTC. This encodes CASSPRQGNYGYTF. The chain carries TRBV11-2 and TRBJ1-2, with TRBD1 matching over 7 bases. V lost 5 bases to trimming and J lost 2 bases; unmatched junction nucleotides: 5. Germline assignment: CDR1 SGHAT and CDR2 FQNNGV. The CDR3 consists of 14 residues.

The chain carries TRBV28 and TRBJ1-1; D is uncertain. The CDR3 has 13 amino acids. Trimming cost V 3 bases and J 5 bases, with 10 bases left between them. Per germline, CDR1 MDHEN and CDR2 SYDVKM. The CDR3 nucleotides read TGTGCCAGCAGTTTCTTGCGCGGGACTGAAGCTTTCTTT. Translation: CASSFLRGTEAFF.

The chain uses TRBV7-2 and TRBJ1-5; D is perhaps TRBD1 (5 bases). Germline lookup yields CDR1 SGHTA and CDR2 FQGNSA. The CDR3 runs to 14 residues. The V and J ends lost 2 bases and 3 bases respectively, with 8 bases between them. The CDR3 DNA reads TGTGCCAGCAGCTTACGGGGGAACAATCAGCCCCAGCATTTT. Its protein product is CASSLRGNNQPQHF.

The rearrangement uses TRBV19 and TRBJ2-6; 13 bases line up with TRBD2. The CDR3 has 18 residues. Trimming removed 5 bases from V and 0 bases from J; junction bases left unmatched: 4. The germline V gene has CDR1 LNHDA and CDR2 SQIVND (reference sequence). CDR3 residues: CASSPRTSGSSGANVLTF. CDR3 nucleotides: TGTGCCAGTAGTCCAAGGACTAGCGGGAGCTCTGGGGCCAACGTCCTGACTTTC.

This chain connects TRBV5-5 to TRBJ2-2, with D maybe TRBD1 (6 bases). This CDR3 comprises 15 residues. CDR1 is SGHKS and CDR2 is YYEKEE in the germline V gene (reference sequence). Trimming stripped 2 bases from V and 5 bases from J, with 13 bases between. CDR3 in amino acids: CASSLTSQGTGELFF. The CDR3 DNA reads TGTGCCAGCAGCTTAACCTCTCAGGGGACCGGGGAGCTGTTTTTT.

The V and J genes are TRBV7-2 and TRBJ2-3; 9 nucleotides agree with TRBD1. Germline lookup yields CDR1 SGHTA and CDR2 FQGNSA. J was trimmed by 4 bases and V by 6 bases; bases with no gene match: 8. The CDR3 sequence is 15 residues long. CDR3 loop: CASSSAGTGSDTQYF. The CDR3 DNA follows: TGTGCCAGCAGTTCAGCCGGGACAGGGTCAGATACGCAGTATTTT.

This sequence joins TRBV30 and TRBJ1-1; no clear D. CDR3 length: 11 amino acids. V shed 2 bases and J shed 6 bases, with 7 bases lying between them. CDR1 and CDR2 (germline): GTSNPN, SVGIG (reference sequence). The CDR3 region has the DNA TGTGCCTGGAGTCCGTCGTCTGAAGCTTTCTTT. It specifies CAWSPSSEAFF.

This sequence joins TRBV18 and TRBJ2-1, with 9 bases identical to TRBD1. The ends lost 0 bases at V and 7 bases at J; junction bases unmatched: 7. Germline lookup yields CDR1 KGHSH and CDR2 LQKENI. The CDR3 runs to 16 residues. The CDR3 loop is CASSPPQGAVRNEQFF. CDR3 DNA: TGTGCCAGCTCACCACCACAGGGGGCTGTTAGGAATGAGCAGTTCTTC.

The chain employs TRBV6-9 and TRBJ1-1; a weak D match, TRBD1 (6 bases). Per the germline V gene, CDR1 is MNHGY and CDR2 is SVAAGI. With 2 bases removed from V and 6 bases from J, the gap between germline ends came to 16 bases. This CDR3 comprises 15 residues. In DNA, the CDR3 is TGTGCCAGCAGTTATGGCGGGGGGCAAGGAGCTGAAGCTTTCTTT. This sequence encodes CASSYGGGQGAEAFF.

CDR3 amino acids: CASSWTGSNEQYF. CDR3 sequence (DNA): TGTGCCAGCAGCTGGACAGGGTCTAACGAGCAGTACTTC. The V gene is TRBV5-6, the J gene TRBJ2-5, with 8 positions matching TRBD1. The DNA end favors TRBJ2-7, so the J call may be wrong. The CDR3 is 13 residues long. In germline, CDR1 is SGHDT, CDR2 YYEEEE.

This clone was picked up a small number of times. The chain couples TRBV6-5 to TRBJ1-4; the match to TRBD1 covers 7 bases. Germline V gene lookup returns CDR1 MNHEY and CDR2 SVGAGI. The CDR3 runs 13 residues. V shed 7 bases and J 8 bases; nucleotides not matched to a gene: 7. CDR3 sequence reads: CASKPGGSEKLFF. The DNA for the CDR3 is TGTGCCAGCAAGCCAGGGGGAAGCGAAAAACTGTTTTTT.

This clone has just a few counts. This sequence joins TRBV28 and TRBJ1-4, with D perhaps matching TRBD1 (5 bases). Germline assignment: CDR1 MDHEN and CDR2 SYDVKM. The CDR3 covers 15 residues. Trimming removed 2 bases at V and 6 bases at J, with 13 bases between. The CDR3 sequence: CASSLLGGDHEKLFF. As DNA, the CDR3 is TGTGCCAGCAGTTTACTTGGGGGGGACCATGAAAAACTGTTTTTT.

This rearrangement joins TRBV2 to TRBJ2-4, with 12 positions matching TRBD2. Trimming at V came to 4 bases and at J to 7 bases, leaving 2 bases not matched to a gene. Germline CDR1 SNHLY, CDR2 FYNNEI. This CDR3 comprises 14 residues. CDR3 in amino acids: CASSGLAGVNIQYF. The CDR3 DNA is TGTGCCAGCAGTGGACTAGCGGGGGTGAACATTCAGTACTTC.

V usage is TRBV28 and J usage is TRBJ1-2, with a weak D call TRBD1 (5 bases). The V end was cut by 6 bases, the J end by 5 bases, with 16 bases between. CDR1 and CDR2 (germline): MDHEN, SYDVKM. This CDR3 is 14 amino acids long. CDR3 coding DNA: TGTGCCAGCAGGTTGGCAGGGCCGTTTTATGGCTACACCTTC. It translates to CASRLAGPFYGYTF.

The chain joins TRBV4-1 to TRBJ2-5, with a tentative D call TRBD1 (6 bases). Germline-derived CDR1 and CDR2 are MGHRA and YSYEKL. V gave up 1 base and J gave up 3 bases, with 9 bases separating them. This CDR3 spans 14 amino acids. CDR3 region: CASSQANREETQYF. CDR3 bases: TGCGCCAGCAGCCAAGCGAACAGGGAAGAGACCCAGTACTTC.

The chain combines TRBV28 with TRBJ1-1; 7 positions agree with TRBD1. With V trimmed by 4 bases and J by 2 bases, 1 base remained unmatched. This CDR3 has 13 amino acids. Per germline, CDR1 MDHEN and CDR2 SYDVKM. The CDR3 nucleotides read TGTGCCAGCAGTTGGGACAGTAACACTGAAGCTTTCTTT. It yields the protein CASSWDSNTEAFF. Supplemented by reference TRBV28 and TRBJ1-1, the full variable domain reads DVKVTQSSRYLVKRTGEKVFLECVQDMDHENMFWYRQDPGLGLRLIYFSYDVKMKEKGDIPEGYSVSREKKERFSLILESASTNQTSMYLCASSWDSNTEAFFGQGTRLTVV.